This TCR beta chain stems from a study of cytomegalovirus exposure and HLA in healthy donors. Remarks on this clone: Its antigen is undetermined.

Findings of the study overall: Within the data, a cluster of highly shared sequence variants was likely a sequencing artifact. With later analysis, a missense DCLRE1C variant became linked to TCR beta V- and J-gene trimming.

Germline loops: CDR1 SNHLY, CDR2 FYNNEI. The V gene lost 8 bases and the J gene lost 3 bases, with 15 bases spanning the gap. The CDR3 is 14 amino acids. Use of 60 Vbeta and 13 Jbeta primers characterized the PCR. Assay: immunoSEQ multiplex PCR; the TCRdb copy retains only in-frame clones and omits some. The repertoire has 100,000 to 150,000 clones, about 80% of them found once; the top ten carry approximately 2.6%. The receptor was derived from a boy aged 2 to 10 in good health and CMV-seronegative. Material for sequencing was PBMCs. This rearrangement joins TRBV2 to TRBJ2-3, with a weak D call TRBD1 (7 bases). The CDR3 bases are TGTGCCAGCGTGACGACAGGGAGGACAGATACGCAGTATTTT. Its translation is CASVTTGRTDTQYF.